Presented here are 29 T cell receptor beta chains from one specimen sequenced in a study of Tregs in tolerant kidney transplant recipients. Assay: immunoSEQ multiplex PCR; the TCRdb copy retains only in-frame clones and omits some. The sample totals approximately 30,000 clones. Recipients received nonmyeloablative bone marrow transplants from related graft donors, with transient mixed chimerism. The input for sequencing was CD4+ T cells from blood (PBMCs), taken 24 months after the transplant. Receptors were obtained from a human patient who received a combined kidney and bone marrow transplant. Part of the T cells may come from the graft donor.

In the case of this clone: The sequence runs out 3 residues before the end of the CDR3; the remainder is reconstructed from the germline J gene. The rearrangement joins TRBV29-1 to TRBJ2-1; D unclear. The CDR3 has 13 amino acids. V was cut by 5 bases and J by 0 bases, with 8 bases left in between. The germline V gene encodes CDR1 SQVTM and CDR2 ANQGSEA. The sequenced CDR3 bases are TGCAGCGTTAGAAGTAGCTCCTACAATGAG. As protein: CSVRSSSYNE. The complete CDR3 reads CSVRSSSYNEQFF.

Comment on this clone: Read coverage stops 3 residues before the CDR3 terminus; the germline J gene supplies the remainder. J is TRBJ2-7 and V is TRBV20-1; the match to TRBD2 covers 7 bases. This CDR3 region has 11 residues. Looked up from germline, CDR1 is DFQATT and CDR2 is SNEGSKA (reference sequence). With V trimmed by 7 bases and J by 4 bases, 4 bases remained unmatched. The CDR3 region is CSGGGSYEQYF. CDR3 bases read: TGCAGTGGAGGCGGGAGTTACGAG.

Of note for this clone: The CDR3 end lies 3 residues beyond the end of the read and is filled in from the germline J gene. The gene calls are TRBV4-1 and TRBJ2-3; 10 nucleotides align to TRBD2. The CDR3 runs 16 residues. V trimming: 2 bases; J trimming: 4 bases; junction bases outside the gene matches: 6. Germline values: CDR1 MGHRA, CDR2 YSYEKL. Incomplete CDR3 DNA: TGCGCCAGCAGCCAACTAGCGGGAGCGGGCCCAGATACG. The encoded protein is CASSQLAGAGPDT. In full, the CDR3 is CASSQLAGAGPDTQYF.

To note about this clone: Read data end 3 residues before the CDR3 end; the end is taken from the germline J gene. This chain uses TRBV5-6 with TRBJ1-2; 8 nucleotides agree with TRBD1. The V segment lost 0 bases and the J segment 5 bases; nucleotides outside the gene matches: 3. CDR1 and CDR2 (germline): SGHDT, YYEEEE. The CDR3 loop spans 14 amino acids. The CDR3 loop reads CASSLAQGAYGYTF. The sequenced CDR3 bases are TGTGCCAGCAGCTTGGCTCAGGGGGCGTATGGC.

Concerning this clone itself: The read falls 3 residues short of the CDR3 end, and the missing part is taken from the germline J gene. V usage is TRBV20-1 and J usage is TRBJ2-1; 7 bases are shared with TRBD1. Germline CDR1 DFQATT, CDR2 SNEGSKA (reference sequence). This CDR3 region has 14 residues. Trimming took 2 bases from V and 6 from J; bases not matched to a gene: 7. CDR3 amino acids: CSARSTNRGNEQFF. Partial CDR3 DNA: TGCAGTGCTAGATCCACAAACAGGGGCAATGAG.

CDR3: CASSSRQGKDYEQYF. CDR3 DNA (partial): TGTGCCAGCAGCTCCCGACAGGGCAAGGACTACGAG. The chain combines TRBV7-9 with TRBJ2-7; 7 bases match TRBD1. The read is 3 residues too short to cover the CDR3 end, so that end is filled in from the germline J gene. V dropped 4 bases and J dropped 3; count of bases not matched to a gene: 9. Germline CDR1 SEHNR, CDR2 FQNEAQ (reference sequence). This CDR3 region has 15 residues.

About this clone itself: With the read ending 3 residues before the CDR3 end, the germline J gene is used to fill in that end. The chain couples TRBV30 to TRBJ1-6; no clear D gene. This CDR3 spans 17 amino acids. The V gene's germline CDR1 is GTSNPN and CDR2 SVGIG (reference sequence). V gave up 0 bases and J gave up 10 bases, with 22 bases separating them. The sequenced part of the CDR3 DNA is TGTGCCTGGAGTGTCCCCCCAGCGGGGTCTTTTTGGTCACCC. Residues: CAWSVPPAGSFWSP. The complete CDR3 protein is CAWSVPPAGSFWSPLHF.

Remarks on this clone: The read finishes 3 residues shy of the CDR3 end, and the germline J gene is used to complete it. The chain has TRBV11-2 and TRBJ1-1; 11 bases align to TRBD1. The germline V gene encodes CDR1 SGHAT and CDR2 FQNNGV. This CDR3 contains 14 residues. The part of the CDR3 DNA that was read is TGTGCCAGCAGCCTTGGACAGGGGGCGCGAGGA. Protein sequence: CASSLGQGARG. The whole CDR3 reads CASSLGQGARGAFF.

On this clone: The read terminates 3 residues before the CDR3 end, so the remaining end is supplied by the germline J gene. The chain links TRBV2 to TRBJ1-4; 7 bases fit TRBD1. CDR1 SNHLY and CDR2 FYNNEI come from the germline V gene. The junction had 6 bases not matched to a gene; V was cut back by 11 bases and J by 3 bases. The CDR3 length is 13 residues. The DNA read from the CDR3 is TGTGCCGGGTCGGGACAGCCTAATGAAAAA. It is translated as CAGSGQPNEK. The whole CDR3 protein reads CAGSGQPNEKLFF.

As regards this clone: The read ends 3 residues early relative to the CDR3; the germline J gene fills the gap. This sequence joins TRBV6-2 or TRBV6-3 and TRBJ2-5; D might be TRBD1 (5 bases). The CDR3 has 11 amino acids. Germline V gives CDR1 MNHEY, CDR2 SVGEGT. V lost 6 bases to trimming and J lost 7 bases, with 9 bases between them. CDR3 bases read: TGTGCCAGCAGCCAGGGTGGGACC. Protein: CASSQGGT. The entire CDR3 sequence reads CASSQGGTQYF.

Points on this clone: The sequenced fragment ends 3 residues before the CDR3 boundary, so the rest is inferred from the germline J gene. This chain joins TRBV7-6 and TRBJ2-3; unclear D gene. Germline CDR1 SGHVS, CDR2 FNYEAQ. The V end was cut by 1 base, the J end by 4 bases, with 9 bases between. CDR3 length: 14 residues. The part of the CDR3 DNA that was read is TGTGCCAGCAGCTTAGAGCCGCAGGCAGATACG. Protein product: CASSLEPQADT. The whole CDR3 reads CASSLEPQADTQYF.

With regard to this clone: The DNA ends 3 residues before the CDR3 does, and the rest of the CDR3 is filled in from the germline J gene. This rearrangement joins TRBV20-1 to TRBJ1-4; TRBD1 agrees at 7 bases. V dropped 7 bases and J dropped 3; count of bases not matched to a gene: 5. The CDR3 contains 13 residues. CDR1 DFQATT and CDR2 SNEGSKA come from the germline V gene (reference sequence). CDR3 DNA (partial): TGCAGTGTTCTCCAGGGGGCTAATGAAAAA. Translating gives CSVLQGANEK. The CDR3, in full, reads CSVLQGANEKLFF.

Notes on this clone: The read ends 3 residues shy of where the CDR3 ends; the end is completed using the germline J gene. The chain couples TRBV9 to TRBJ1-3; D remains ambiguous. The CDR3 has 15 residues. Deletions cut 2 bases from V and 6 bases from J, with 15 bases between. Germline loops: CDR1 SGDLS, CDR2 YYNGEE. CDR3 loop: CASSVPFEGPNTIYF. The covered CDR3 bases are TGTGCCAGCAGCGTCCCCTTTGAGGGTCCAAACACC.

The CDR3 sequence is CASSGHRGRGYGYTF. The covered CDR3 bases are TGTGCCAGCAGCGGCCACAGGGGCCGCGGCTATGGC. The rearrangement uses TRBV7-2 and TRBJ1-2, with TRBD1 matching 7 bases. The read finishes 3 residues shy of the CDR3 end, and the germline J gene is used to complete it. Germline lookup yields CDR1 SGHTA and CDR2 FQGNSA. V lost 5 bases and J lost 4; bases outside the gene matches: 10. This CDR3 region has 15 residues.

Turning to this clone: The CDR3 end falls 3 residues outside the read, so it is completed with the germline J gene. The chain couples TRBV2 to TRBJ2-5, with TRBD2 matching 7 bases. V shed 2 bases and J 5 bases; nucleotides not matched to a gene: 5. This CDR3 region has 14 residues. The germline V gene has CDR1 SNHLY and CDR2 FYNNEI. CDR3 region: CASSEQGGYETQYF. The part of the CDR3 DNA that was read is TGTGCCAGCAGTGAACAGGGAGGGTATGAGACC.

Remarks on this clone: Coverage ceases 3 residues before the CDR3 finishes, and the germline J gene fills in the end. This chain connects TRBV6-1 to TRBJ1-5; the D gene is possibly TRBD1 (5 bases). Per the germline V gene, CDR1 is MNHNS and CDR2 is SASEGT. V was shortened by 4 bases and J by 7 bases, with 17 bases between the two germline ends. The length of the CDR3 is 15 residues. The sequenced part of the CDR3 DNA is TGTGCCAGCAGTGTCGGGACTGAGGAGAGGCAGCCC. Residues: CASSVGTEERQP. The entire CDR3 is CASSVGTEERQPQHF.

A note on this clone: The sequence runs out 3 residues before the end of the CDR3; the remainder is reconstructed from the germline J gene. This chain joins TRBV18 and TRBJ2-5; 8 bases agree with TRBD1. V dropped 0 bases and J dropped 4; count of bases not matched to a gene: 7. Per the germline V gene, CDR1 is KGHSH and CDR2 is LQKENI. The CDR3 is 16 amino acids. The CDR3: CASSPPGIQGVETQYF. CDR3 DNA, as far as it was read: TGTGCCAGCTCACCACCGGGAATACAGGGGGTAGAGACC.

On this clone: Read coverage stops 3 residues before the CDR3 terminus; the germline J gene supplies the remainder. V gene TRBV30 combines with J gene TRBJ2-3; D ambiguous. CDR1 and CDR2 from the germline V gene are GTSNPN and SVGIG (reference sequence). The CDR3 is 13 amino acids. V lost 3 bases, J lost 3 bases, and 10 bases lay in between. The CDR3 sequence: CAWSTVTTDTQYF. CDR3 DNA, as far as it was read: TGTGCCTGGAGCACAGTAACGACAGATACG.

Turning to this clone: Read coverage stops 3 residues before the CDR3 terminus; the germline J gene supplies the remainder. The rearrangement links TRBV20-1 to TRBJ1-2; TRBD1 matches at 8 bases. The CDR3 runs to 13 residues. J was trimmed by 6 bases and V by 6 bases; bases with no gene match: 9. Germline lookup yields CDR1 DFQATT and CDR2 SNEGSKA (reference sequence). The CDR3 bases that were read are TGCAGTGCGGATCACAGGGGGAAGGATGGC. It translates to CSADHRGKDG. The whole CDR3 protein is CSADHRGKDGYTF.

About this clone itself: The read stops 3 residues short of the end of the CDR3; the missing end is completed from the germline J gene. The gene calls are TRBV20-1 and TRBJ2-3, with D unclear. CDR3 length: 16 amino acids. Germline lookup yields CDR1 DFQATT and CDR2 SNEGSKA (reference sequence). V lost 5 bases and J lost 0, with 18 bases in between. CDR3 bases read: TGCAGTGCTGGCCCCTTCGGAGCGCACAGCACAGATACG. This sequence encodes CSAGPFGAHSTDT. The whole CDR3 sequence is CSAGPFGAHSTDTQYF.

Concerning this clone: The read ends 3 residues early relative to the CDR3; the germline J gene fills the gap. J is TRBJ1-1 and V is TRBV4-2; no clear D. Germline V CDR1 and CDR2: LGHNA, YNFKEQ. This CDR3 contains 12 residues. The CDR3 sequence: CASSQDGREAFF. CDR3 bases read: TGTGCCAGCAGCCAAGACGGTAGAGAA.

Worth noting for this clone: The read gets to within 3 residues of the CDR3 end, and the germline J gene fills in the rest. The chain couples TRBV5-8 to TRBJ2-5, with D uncertain. Between the trimmed V and J ends, which lost 0 bases and 1 base, there was a span of 7 bases. The CDR3 is 14 amino acids. Germline V gene sequence: CDR1 SGHTS, CDR2 YDEGEE. The CDR3 region is CASSLGQRQETQYF. CDR3 DNA, as far as it was read: TGTGCCAGCAGCTTGGGACAACGCCAAGAGACC.

A word on this clone: The read ends 3 residues shy of where the CDR3 ends; the end is completed using the germline J gene. This chain links TRBV5-4 with TRBJ2-1; 7 bases match TRBD2. Germline V gives CDR1 SGHNT, CDR2 YYREEE (reference sequence). The length of the CDR3 is 16 residues. J gave up 5 bases and V 0 bases, and 8 bases lay outside the gene matches. The sequenced part of the CDR3 DNA is TGTGCCAGCAGCTTGGCCCCCTGGGGGGGGAACAATGAG. This codes for CASSLAPWGGNNE. The CDR3 reads in full as CASSLAPWGGNNEQFF.

Comments on this clone: The read comes to an end 3 residues before the CDR3 does, leaving the germline J gene to fill in the end. The chain uses TRBV5-1 and TRBJ1-2, with a possible D match to TRBD1 (6 bases). Germline-derived CDR1 and CDR2 are SGHRS and YFSETQ. The CDR3 consists of 13 residues. The ends were cut back, 0 bases at V and 6 bases at J, with 9 bases in the middle. The chain's CDR3 is CASSLGGGNGYTF. The DNA read from the CDR3 is TGCGCCAGCAGCTTGGGGGGGGGCAATGGC.

In regard to this clone: The DNA ends 3 residues before the CDR3 does, and the rest of the CDR3 is filled in from the germline J gene. The rearrangement links TRBV6-1 to TRBJ2-7, with a tentative D call TRBD1 (5 bases). The CDR3 runs 14 residues. V was trimmed by 4 bases and J by 2 bases, leaving 12 bases between them. Germline V gene data show CDR1 as MNHNS and CDR2 as SASEGT. The CDR3 protein is CASSAQGRAYEQYF. The CDR3 DNA, read in part, is TGTGCCAGCAGTGCTCAGGGAAGGGCCTACGAG.

A remark on this clone: The read is 3 residues too short to cover the CDR3 end, so that end is filled in from the germline J gene. The J gene is TRBJ2-2, the V gene TRBV7-3; 15 bases are shared with TRBD2. CDR3 length: 18 residues. The J segment lost 7 bases and the V segment lost 1 base, leaving 7 bases of the junction unmatched. Germline CDR1 and CDR2: SGHTA and FQGTGA. The CDR3 bases that were read are TGTGCCAGCAGCTTAAACCCGGGACTAGCGGGAGGTAGCGGGGAG. Amino acid sequence: CASSLNPGLAGGSGE. The CDR3 as a whole reads CASSLNPGLAGGSGELFF.

About this clone: The junction does not match germline at one end; this may be a read error. The read ends 3 residues shy of where the CDR3 ends; the end is completed using the germline J gene. The chain has TRBV4-2 and TRBJ1-4, with D possibly TRBD1 on 5 matching bases. This CDR3 is 14 amino acids long. Germline V gives CDR1 LGHNA, CDR2 YNFKEQ. The sequenced part of the CDR3 DNA is TGCGCCAGCAGCCAAGATCGACAGTATGAAAAA. This gives the protein CASSQDRQYEK. The whole CDR3 protein reads CASSQDRQYEKLFF.

Turning to this clone: The read finishes 3 residues shy of the CDR3 end, and the germline J gene is used to complete it. The rearrangement joins TRBV5-1 to TRBJ2-5; TRBD2 is a possible D gene (6 bases). This CDR3 is 14 amino acids long. The V gene's germline CDR1 is SGHRS and CDR2 YFSETQ. Trimming pared 0 bases from V and 7 bases from J, leaving 13 bases between. The sequenced CDR3 bases are TGCGCCAGCAGCTTGGATCCCCTTAGCGGGACC. Its translation: CASSLDPLSGT. In full, the CDR3 reads CASSLDPLSGTQYF.

Partial CDR3 DNA: TGCGCCAGCAGTCGCGACGGGGTCGGAGCCGAG. It encodes CASSRDGVGAE. The whole CDR3 is CASSRDGVGAEQYF. The chain couples TRBV10-1 to TRBJ2-7, with D maybe TRBD2 (5 bases). The read ends 3 residues early relative to the CDR3; the germline J gene fills the gap. CDR1 is WNHNN and CDR2 is SYGVQD in the germline V gene (reference sequence). Trimming pared 5 bases from V and 6 bases from J, leaving 17 bases between. The CDR3 sequence is 14 residues long.